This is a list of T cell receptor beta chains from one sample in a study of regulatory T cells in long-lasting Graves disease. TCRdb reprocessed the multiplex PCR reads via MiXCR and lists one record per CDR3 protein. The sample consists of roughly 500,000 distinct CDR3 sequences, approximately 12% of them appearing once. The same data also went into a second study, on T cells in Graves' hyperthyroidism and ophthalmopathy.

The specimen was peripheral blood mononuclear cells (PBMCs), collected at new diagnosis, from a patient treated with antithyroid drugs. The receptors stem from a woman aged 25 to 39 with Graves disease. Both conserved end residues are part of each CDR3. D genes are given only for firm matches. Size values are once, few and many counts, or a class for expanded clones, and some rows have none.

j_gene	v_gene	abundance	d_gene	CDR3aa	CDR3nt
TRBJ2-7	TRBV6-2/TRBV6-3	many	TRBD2	CASSYRLAGAGEQYF	TGTGCCAGCAGTTACCGACTAGCGGGAGCGGGCGAGCAGTACTTC
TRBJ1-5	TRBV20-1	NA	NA	CSARDPNSNQPQHF	TGCAGTGCTAGAGACCCTAATAGCAATCAGCCCCAGCATTTT
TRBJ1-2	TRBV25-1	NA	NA	CASSGGRYYGYTF	TGTGCCAGCAGTGGAGGGAGATACTATGGCTACACCTTC
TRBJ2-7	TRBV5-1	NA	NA	CASSKGQETYEQYF	TGCGCCAGCAGCAAGGGACAAGAAACCTACGAGCAGTACTTC
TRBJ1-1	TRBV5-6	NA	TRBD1	CASSLALYRGLTEAFF	TGTGCCAGCAGCTTGGCCTTGTACAGGGGGCTTACTGAAGCTTTCTTT
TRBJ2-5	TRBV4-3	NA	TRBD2	CASSLGTSGIETQYF	TGCGCCAGCAGCCTAGGGACTAGCGGGATAGAGACCCAGTACTTC
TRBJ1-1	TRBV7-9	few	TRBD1	CASSLVGGQAVEAFF	TGTGCCAGCAGCTTAGTAGGTGGACAGGCCGTTGAAGCTTTCTTT
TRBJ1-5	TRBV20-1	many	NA	CSVRGLDQPQHF	TGCAGTGTTAGGGGATTAGATCAGCCCCAGCATTTT
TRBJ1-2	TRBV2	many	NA	CASNSGRYYVDYTF	TGTGCCAGCAATTCAGGGCGATACTATGTCGACTACACCTTC
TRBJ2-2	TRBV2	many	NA	CASNTGLGELFF	TGTGCCAGCAATACAGGGCTCGGGGAGCTGTTTTTT
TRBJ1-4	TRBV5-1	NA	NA	CASTDGGKSEKLFF	TGCGCCAGTACGGACGGGGGGAAGTCTGAAAAACTGTTTTTT
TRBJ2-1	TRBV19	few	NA	CASRTPPAADPYNEQFF	TGTGCCAGTCGTACTCCACCAGCGGCAGACCCCTACAATGAGCAGTTCTTC
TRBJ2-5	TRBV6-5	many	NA	CASSYSKTGRGQETQYF	TGTGCCAGCAGTTACTCGAAGACTGGCAGGGGCCAAGAGACCCAGTACTTC
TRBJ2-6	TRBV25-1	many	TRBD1	CASSARQGARGANVLTF	TGTGCCAGCAGTGCGCGACAGGGGGCACGTGGGGCCAACGTCCTGACTTTC
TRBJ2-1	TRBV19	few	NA	CASQQGYEQFF	TGTGCCAGCCAACAGGGATATGAGCAGTTCTTC
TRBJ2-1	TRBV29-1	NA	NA	CSVGGGLNHNEQFF	TGCAGCGTTGGGGGCGGGCTGAACCACAATGAGCAGTTCTTC
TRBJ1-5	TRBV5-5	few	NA	CASSLGPAGTNQPQHF	TGTGCCAGCAGCTTAGGACCGGCAGGGACCAATCAGCCCCAGCATTTT
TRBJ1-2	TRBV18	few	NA	CASSPTGRLNYGYTF	TGTGCCAGCTCACCTACAGGGCGACTTAACTATGGCTACACCTTC
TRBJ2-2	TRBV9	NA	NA	CASSGQLTGELFF	TGTGCCAGCAGCGGGCAGCTCACCGGGGAGCTGTTTTTT
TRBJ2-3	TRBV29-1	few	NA	CSVDPGGTQYF	TGCAGCGTGGACCCCGGGGGTACGCAGTATTTT
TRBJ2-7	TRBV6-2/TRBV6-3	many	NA	CASSYSQPHYEQYF	TGTGCCAGCAGTTACTCCCAGCCGCACTACGAGCAGTACTTC
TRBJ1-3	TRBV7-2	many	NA	CASSSRGGDTIYF	TGTGCCAGCAGCTCCAGGGGAGGAGACACCATATATTTT
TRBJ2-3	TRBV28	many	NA	CASRPNRWGYPHTDTQYF	TGTGCCAGCAGACCCAATAGGTGGGGGTACCCACACACAGATACGCAGTATTTT
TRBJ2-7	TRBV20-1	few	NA	CSASSVSKYEQYF	TGCAGTGCTAGTTCGGTCAGCAAGTACGAGCAGTACTTC
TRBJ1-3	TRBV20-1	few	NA	CSATGFGNTIYF	TGCAGTGCTACAGGGTTTGGAAACACCATATATTTT
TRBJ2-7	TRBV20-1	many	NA	CSAVGQTDEQYF	TGCAGTGCTGTCGGACAGACCGACGAGCAGTACTTC